This T cell receptor (beta chain) is drawn from a study of OX40 agonist ivuxolimab in advanced cancers. From germline, CDR1 is SEHNR and CDR2 FQNEAQ (reference sequence). With 5 bases removed from V and 1 base from J, the gap between germline ends came to 7 bases. This CDR3 has 13 amino acids. Here immunoSEQ multiplex PCR was the method, and the copy in TCRdb shows in-frame clones only, minus some. Counted here are about 28,000 clones, 86% occurring once; the ten biggest clones make up less than 35%. This TCR was recovered from an adult with an advanced solid tumor such as melanoma, head and neck, liver or kidney cancer. Sequencing used CD4+ or CD8+ T cells sorted from blood, obtained in a trial of the OX40 agonist ivuxolimab. The chain has TRBV7-9 and TRBJ2-3; no firm D call. As DNA, the CDR3 is TGTGCCAGCAGCCCGCAGGGCACAGATACGCAGTATTTT. Residues: CASSPQGTDTQYF.